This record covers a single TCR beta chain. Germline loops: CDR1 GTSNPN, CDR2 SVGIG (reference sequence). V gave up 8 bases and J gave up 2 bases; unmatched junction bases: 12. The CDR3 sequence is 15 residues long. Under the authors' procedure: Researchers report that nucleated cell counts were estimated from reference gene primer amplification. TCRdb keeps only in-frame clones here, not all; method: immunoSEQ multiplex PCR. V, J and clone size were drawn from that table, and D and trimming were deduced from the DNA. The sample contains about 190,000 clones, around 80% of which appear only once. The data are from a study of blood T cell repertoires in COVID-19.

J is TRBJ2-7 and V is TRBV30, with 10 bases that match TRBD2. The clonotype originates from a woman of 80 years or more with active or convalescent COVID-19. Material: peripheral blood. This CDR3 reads CAGSPGSGGTYEQYF. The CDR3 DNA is TGTGCCGGATCCCCCGGTAGCGGGGGGACCTACGAGCAGTACTTC.